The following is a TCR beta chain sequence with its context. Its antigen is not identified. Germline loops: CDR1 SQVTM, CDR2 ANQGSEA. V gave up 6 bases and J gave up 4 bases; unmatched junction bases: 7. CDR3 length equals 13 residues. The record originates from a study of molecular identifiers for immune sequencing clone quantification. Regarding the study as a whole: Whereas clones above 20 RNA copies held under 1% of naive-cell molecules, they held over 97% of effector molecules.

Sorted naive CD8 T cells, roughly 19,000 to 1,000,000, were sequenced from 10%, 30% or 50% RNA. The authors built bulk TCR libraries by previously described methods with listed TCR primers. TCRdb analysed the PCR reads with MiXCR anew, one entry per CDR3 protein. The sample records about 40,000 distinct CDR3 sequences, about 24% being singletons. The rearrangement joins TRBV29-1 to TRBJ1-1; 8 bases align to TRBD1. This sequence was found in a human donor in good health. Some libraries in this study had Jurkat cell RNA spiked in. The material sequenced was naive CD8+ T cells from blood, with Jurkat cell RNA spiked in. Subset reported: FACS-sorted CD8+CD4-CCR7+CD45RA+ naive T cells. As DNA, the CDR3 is TGCAGCGTCTGCAGGGGGCTGAGCACTGAAGCTTTCTTT. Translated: CSVCRGLSTEAFF. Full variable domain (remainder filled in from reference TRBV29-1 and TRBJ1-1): SAVISQKPSRDICQRGTSLTIQCQVDSQVTMMFWYRQQPGQSLTLIATANQGSEATYESGFVIDKFPISRPNLTFSTLTVSNMSPEDSSIYLCSVCRGLSTEAFFGQGTRLTVV.